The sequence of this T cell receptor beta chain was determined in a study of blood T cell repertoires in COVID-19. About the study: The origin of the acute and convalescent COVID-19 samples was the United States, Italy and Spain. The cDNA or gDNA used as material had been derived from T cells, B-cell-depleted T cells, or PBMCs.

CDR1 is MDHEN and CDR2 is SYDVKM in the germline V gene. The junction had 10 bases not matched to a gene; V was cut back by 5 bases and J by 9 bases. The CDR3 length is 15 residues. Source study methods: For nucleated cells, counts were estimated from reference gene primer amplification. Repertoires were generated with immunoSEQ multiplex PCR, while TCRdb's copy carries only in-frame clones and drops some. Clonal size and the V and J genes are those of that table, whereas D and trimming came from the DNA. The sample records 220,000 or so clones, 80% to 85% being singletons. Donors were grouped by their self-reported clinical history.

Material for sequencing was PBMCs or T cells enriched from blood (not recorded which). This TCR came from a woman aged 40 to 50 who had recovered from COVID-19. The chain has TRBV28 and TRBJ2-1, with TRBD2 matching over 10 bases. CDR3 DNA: TGTGCCAGCAGTAAGCGGGAGGGAGGGGCCGGTGAGCAGTTCTTC. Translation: CASSKREGGAGEQFF.